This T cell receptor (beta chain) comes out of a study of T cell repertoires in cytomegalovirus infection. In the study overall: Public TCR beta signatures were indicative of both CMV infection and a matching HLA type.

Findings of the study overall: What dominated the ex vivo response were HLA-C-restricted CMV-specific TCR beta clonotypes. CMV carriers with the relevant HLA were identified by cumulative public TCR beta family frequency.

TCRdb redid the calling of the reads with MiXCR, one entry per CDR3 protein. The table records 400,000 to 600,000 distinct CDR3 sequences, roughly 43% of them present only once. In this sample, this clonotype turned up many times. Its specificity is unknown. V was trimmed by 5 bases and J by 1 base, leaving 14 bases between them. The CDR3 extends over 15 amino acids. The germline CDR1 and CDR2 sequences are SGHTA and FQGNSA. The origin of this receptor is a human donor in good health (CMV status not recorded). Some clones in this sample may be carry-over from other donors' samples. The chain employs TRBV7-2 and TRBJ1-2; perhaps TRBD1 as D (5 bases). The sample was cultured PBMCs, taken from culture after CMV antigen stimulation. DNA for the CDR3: TGTGCCAGCAGCATTAACCGGGACGGTAACTATGGCTACACCTTC. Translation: CASSINRDGNYGYTF. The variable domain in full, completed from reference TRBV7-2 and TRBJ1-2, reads GAGVSQSPSNKVTEKGKDVELRCDPISGHTALYWYRQSLGQGLEFLIYFQGNSAPDKSGLPSDRFSAERTGGSVSTLTIQRTQQEDSAVYLCASSINRDGNYGYTFGSGTRLTVV.